This entry features one T cell receptor (beta chain) sequence. As processed by the authors: Estimation of nucleated cell counts was performed using reference gene primer amplification. TCRdb keeps only in-frame clones here, not all; method: immunoSEQ multiplex PCR. The V and J calls and clone size are taken from that table; D and trimming were inferred from the DNA. The profile shows under 500,000 clones, roughly 87% of them singletons. Clinical history reported by participants formed the basis on which cohorts were assigned. The data were obtained in a study of blood T cell repertoires in COVID-19. For the study at large: Spain, Italy and the United States supplied samples that represented acute and convalescent COVID-19.

This TCR was sampled from a woman under 30 with acute COVID-19. The sequenced sample consisted of PBMCs or T cells enriched from blood (not recorded which).

The CDR3 region has the DNA TGTGCCAGCAGTAGACTAGCGGGAGAGGAAGAGCAGTTCTTC. Translation: CASSRLAGEEEQFF. The rearrangement joins TRBV6-2 or TRBV6-3 to TRBJ2-1; 12 bases are shared with TRBD2. The ends lost 5 bases at V and 10 bases at J; junction bases unmatched: 6. CDR1 and CDR2 (germline): MNHEY, SVGEGT. The CDR3 contains 14 residues.